This TCR beta chain was recovered during a study of blood T cell repertoires in COVID-19 (dated by TCRdb to 2018 to 2021). About the investigation overall: Collaborator samples came from the United States, Italy and Spain and covered acute and convalescent phases of COVID-19. Samples were obtained from the ongoing ImmuneRACE study (first 160 participants) and from 1,254 subjects provided by 6 global collaborators. HLA class I and class II types, where available, came from metadata supplied by the sample provider rather than from assay-based typing. Deeply sampled blood TCRbeta repertoires from subjects exposed to, actively infected with, or recovered from COVID-19 were included in the dataset. Nearly every sample came with metadata listing a de-identified subject ID, COVID-19 status, age in years and sex. The repertoires were made available in a free public database intended to serve as a resource for research on the immune response to SARS-CoV-2. The material from the prospective study consisted of cDNA or gDNA derived from T cells, B-cell-depleted T cells, or PBMCs.

Results the study describes overall, beyond this receptor: The amount of clinical and demographic metadata varied by source and participant and was provided uncurated.

The V end loses 6 bases and the J end loses 2 bases, and a stretch of 17 bases separates them. The CDR3 covers 15 residues, taking in both the cysteine and the phenylalanine. Only the CDR3 DNA stays, 45 bases, in frame from base 1. CDR1 LGHNT and CDR2 FRNRAP were looked up in the germline V gene. Concerning this clone itself: Its antigen target is currently unknown. No much larger clone exists at a distance of one base, and base qualities are not known.

TCRbeta CDR3 regions were amplified from genomic DNA by means of the immunoSEQ Assay, a bias-controlled multiplex PCR. As for the original processing: Within the assay, amplification of reference gene primers was used to estimate how many nucleated cells each sample contained. Sequence reads were collapsed and filtered to measure the absolute abundance of every unique TCRbeta CDR3 rearrangement. For each sample, productive Simpson clonality was calculated by taking the square root of Simpson's diversity index across productive rearrangements. The table comes from immuneACCESS by way of TCRdb, which keeps in-frame sequences with V and J called. Part of the clones is missing from these tables; in studies checked, under half for an unresolved V gene and the rest for unknown reasons. The V and J calls and clone size come from that table; D and trimming were worked out from the DNA. The sample records about 200,000 clones, roughly nine tenths of which are singletons. The top ten clones comprise around 2.4% of the sample.

Enrolling through a virtual design, the prospective study's participants ranged in age from roughly 18 to 90 years and lived across some 22 United States geographic areas. To assign participants to cohorts, the prospective study relied on clinical history that participants themselves reported in a screening survey and a study questionnaire. For ImmuneRACE Cohort 3, a participant was defined as recovered based on two consecutive negative NP/OP PCR tests, clearance by a healthcare professional, or resolution of symptoms. Mobile phlebotomists in the prospective study collected whole blood, serum and a nasopharyngeal or oropharyngeal swab from every participant. Participants in the prospective study had the option to provide additional blood draws and questionnaires over a 2-month period. Before DNA extraction, blood samples from the prospective study were shipped at room temperature or frozen.

Sequenced: PBMCs or T cells enriched from blood (not recorded which). The chain is encoded by TRBV12-5 joined to TRBJ2-7; a weak D assignment points to TRBD1 (6 bases agree). The origin of this receptor is a woman in her twenties or thirties who had recovered from COVID-19. The CDR3 loop reads CASGPRQDPAYEQYF. In nucleotides, the sequence is TGTGCTAGTGGCCCCCGACAGGACCCGGCCTACGAGCAGTACTTC.